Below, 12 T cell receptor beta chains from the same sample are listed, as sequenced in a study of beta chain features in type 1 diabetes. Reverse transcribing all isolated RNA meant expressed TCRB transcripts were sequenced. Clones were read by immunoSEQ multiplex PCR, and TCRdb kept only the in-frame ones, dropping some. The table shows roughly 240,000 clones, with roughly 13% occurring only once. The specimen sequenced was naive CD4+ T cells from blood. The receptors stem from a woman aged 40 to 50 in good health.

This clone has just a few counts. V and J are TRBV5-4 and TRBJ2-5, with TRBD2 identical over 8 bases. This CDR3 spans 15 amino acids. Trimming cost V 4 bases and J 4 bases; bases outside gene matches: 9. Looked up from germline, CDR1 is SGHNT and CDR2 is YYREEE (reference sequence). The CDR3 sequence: CASSPGGTFRETQYF. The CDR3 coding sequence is TGTGCCAGCAGCCCGGGAGGGACTTTCCGAGAGACCCAGTACTTC.

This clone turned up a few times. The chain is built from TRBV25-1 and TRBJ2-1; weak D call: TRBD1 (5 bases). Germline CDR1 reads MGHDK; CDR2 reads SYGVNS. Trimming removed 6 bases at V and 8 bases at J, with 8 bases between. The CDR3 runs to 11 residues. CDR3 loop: CASSRDYEQFF. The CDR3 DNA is TGTGCCAGCAGCAGGGATTATGAGCAGTTCTTC.

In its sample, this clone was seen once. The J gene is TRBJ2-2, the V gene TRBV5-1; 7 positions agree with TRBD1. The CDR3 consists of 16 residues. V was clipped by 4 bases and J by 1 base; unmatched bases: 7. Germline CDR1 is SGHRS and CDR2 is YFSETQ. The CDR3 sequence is CASSATGTVNTGELFF. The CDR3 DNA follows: TGCGCCAGCAGCGCCACCGGGACAGTGAACACCGGGGAGCTGTTTTTT.

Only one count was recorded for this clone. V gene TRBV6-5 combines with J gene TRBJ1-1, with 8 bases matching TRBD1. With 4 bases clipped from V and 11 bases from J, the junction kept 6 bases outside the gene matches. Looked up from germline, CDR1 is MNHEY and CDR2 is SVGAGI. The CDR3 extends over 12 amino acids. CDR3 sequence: CASSSQGASAFF. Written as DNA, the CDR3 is TGTGCCAGCAGTTCCCAGGGGGCTTCGGCTTTCTTT.

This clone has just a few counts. The DNA of the CDR3 is TGCAGCGTTGGTATAGCGGGGGCCACCACAGATACGCAGTATTTT. Its protein product is CSVGIAGATTDTQYF. The rearrangement joins TRBV29-1 to TRBJ2-3, with 9 bases identical to TRBD2. V trimming: 4 bases; J trimming: 2 bases; junction bases outside the gene matches: 7. Germline V gene data show CDR1 as SQVTM and CDR2 as ANQGSEA. The CDR3 extends over 15 amino acids.

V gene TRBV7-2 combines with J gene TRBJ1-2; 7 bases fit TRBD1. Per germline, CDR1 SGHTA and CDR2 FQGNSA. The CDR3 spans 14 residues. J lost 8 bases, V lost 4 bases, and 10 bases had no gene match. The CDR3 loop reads CASSSSDRARGYTF. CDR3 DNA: TGTGCCAGCAGCTCTAGCGACAGGGCCAGGGGCTACACCTTC.

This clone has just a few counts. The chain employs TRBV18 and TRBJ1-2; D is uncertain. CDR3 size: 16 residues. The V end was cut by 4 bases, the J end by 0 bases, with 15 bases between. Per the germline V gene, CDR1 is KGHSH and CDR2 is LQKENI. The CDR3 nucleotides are TGTGCCAGCTCACTCGGGGAGACCCTAGCTAACTATGGCTACACCTTC. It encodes CASSLGETLANYGYTF.

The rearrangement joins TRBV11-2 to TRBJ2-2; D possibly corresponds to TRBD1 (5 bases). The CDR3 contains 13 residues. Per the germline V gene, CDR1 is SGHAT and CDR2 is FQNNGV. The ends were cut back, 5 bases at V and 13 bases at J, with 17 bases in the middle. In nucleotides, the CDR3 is TGTGCCAGCAGCCCATGGGGCGACAGTGGGCTGTTTTTT. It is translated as CASSPWGDSGLFF.

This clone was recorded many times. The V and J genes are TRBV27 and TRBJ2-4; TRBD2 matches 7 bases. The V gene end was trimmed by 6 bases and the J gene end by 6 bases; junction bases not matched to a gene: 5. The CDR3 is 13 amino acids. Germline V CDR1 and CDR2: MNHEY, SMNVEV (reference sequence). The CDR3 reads CASSQLASNIQYF. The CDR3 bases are TGTGCCAGCAGCCAACTAGCGTCAAACATTCAGTACTTC.

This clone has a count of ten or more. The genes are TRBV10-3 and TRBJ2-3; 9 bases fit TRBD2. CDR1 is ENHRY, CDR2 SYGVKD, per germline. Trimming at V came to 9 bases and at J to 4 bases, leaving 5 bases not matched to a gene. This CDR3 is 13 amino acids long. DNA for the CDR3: TGTGCCATGAGTAGCGGGGGTGCAGATACGCAGTATTTT. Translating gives CAMSSGGADTQYF.

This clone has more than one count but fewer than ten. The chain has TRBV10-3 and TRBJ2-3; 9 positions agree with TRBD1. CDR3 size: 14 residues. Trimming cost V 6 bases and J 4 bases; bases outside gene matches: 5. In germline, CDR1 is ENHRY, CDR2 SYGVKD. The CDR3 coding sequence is TGTGCCATCAGGGGACAGGGAGGTCCAGATACGCAGTATTTT. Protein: CAIRGQGGPDTQYF.

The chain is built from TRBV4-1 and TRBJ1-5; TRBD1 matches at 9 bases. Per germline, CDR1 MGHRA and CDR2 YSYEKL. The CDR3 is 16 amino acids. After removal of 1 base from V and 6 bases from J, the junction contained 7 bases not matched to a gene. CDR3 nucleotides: TGCGCCAGCAGCCAAGTGACAGGGGGAGGGGGTCAGCCCCAGCATTTT. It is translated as CASSQVTGGGGQPQHF.